This T cell receptor beta chain was sequenced during a study of blood T cells in healthy people across ages. A remark on this clonotype: The antigen remains unidentified. One junction end disagrees with the germline gene, perhaps due to a read error.

The individuals who served as donors were healthy Caucasians living in Russia, aged about 6 to 95. The second PCR ran about 6 to 12 cycles with a sample-barcoded 5' primer and J-beta primers. TCRdb processed the 5' RACE reads anew with MiXCR; each CDR3 protein has one entry. Altogether under 1 million distinct CDR3 sequences are present, roughly 44% being singletons, with the ten largest covering roughly 19%. From germline, CDR1 is SSHAT and CDR2 FNYEAQ (reference sequence). The CDR3 length is 11 residues. Study results and limitations: A strong correlation was seen between TCR beta diversity and naive T cell percentage. Naive CD4+ cell counts and diversity both ran higher in long-lived than in aged donors.

Sample: blood. The sequence was collected from a man in his sixties in good health. The V gene is TRBV7-7, the J gene TRBJ2-7; possibly TRBD2 for D (5 bases). The CDR3 sequence: CASSSLGIQYF. In DNA, the CDR3 is TGTGCTAGCAGCTCACTCGGGATCCAGTACTTC.